The rows below give T cell receptor beta chains drawn from one sample of a study of cytomegalovirus exposure and HLA in healthy donors. Sequenced by immunoSEQ multiplex PCR; TCRdb stores in-frame clones only, minus some. The repertoire includes some 110,000 clones, roughly 76% of them detected once, and 2% to 2.5% sits in the top ten. Specimen: PBMCs. These receptors originate from a man under 40 in good health and CMV-seronegative. CDR3s include the opening cysteine and the closing phenylalanine or tryptophan. The order of the fields is CDR3 protein, CDR3 DNA, J gene, D gene, clone size, V gene. A D gene is named only where the DNA matches it firmly. Size is omitted from some rows. Given values are once, few, many or a class for expanded clones.

CDR3: CASSLAAGSYNEQFF
DNA: TGTGCCAGCAGCTTAGCGGCGGGTTCATACAATGAGCAGTTCTTC
J: TRBJ2-1
D: NA
size: NA
V: TRBV7-2

CDR3: CASSDGTGTSEQYF
DNA: TGTGCCAGCAGTGACGGGACAGGGACTTCCGAGCAGTACTTC
J: TRBJ2-7
D: TRBD1
size: few
V: TRBV5-6

CDR3: CASSLREGGVYEQYF
DNA: TGTGCCAGCAGCCTCCGGGAGGGGGGGGTCTACGAGCAGTACTTC
J: TRBJ2-7
D: TRBD2
size: NA
V: TRBV25-1

CDR3: CSVVGPKNYEQYF
DNA: TGCAGCGTTGTTGGCCCCAAAAACTACGAGCAGTACTTC
J: TRBJ2-7
D: NA
size: once
V: TRBV29-1

CDR3: CSVKGGQGNTEAFF
DNA: TGCAGCGTTAAAGGGGGACAGGGTAACACTGAAGCTTTCTTT
J: TRBJ1-1
D: TRBD1
size: few
V: TRBV29-1

CDR3: CASSLSRQRAPLGGTQYF
DNA: TGTGCCAGCAGCTTAAGTCGACAAAGAGCTCCCTTGGGGGGGACCCAGTACTTC
J: TRBJ2-5
D: NA
size: NA
V: TRBV7-9

CDR3: CASSRGQGYGYTF
DNA: TGCGCCAGCAGCAGGGGGCAAGGATATGGCTACACCTTC
J: TRBJ1-2
D: TRBD1
size: NA
V: TRBV10-2

CDR3: CASSPGQGMAEAFF
DNA: TGTGCCAGCTCACCGGGACAGGGGATGGCTGAAGCTTTCTTT
J: TRBJ1-1
D: TRBD1
size: NA
V: TRBV18

CDR3: CASSPHTGDTGELFF
DNA: TGTGCCAGCAGCCCCCACACAGGGGACACCGGGGAGCTGTTTTTT
J: TRBJ2-2
D: TRBD1
size: NA
V: TRBV5-4

CDR3: CASSSTGTGDLNTEAFF
DNA: TGTGCCAGCAGTTCAACCGGGACAGGGGACTTGAACACTGAAGCTTTCTTT
J: TRBJ1-1
D: TRBD1
size: NA
V: TRBV28

CDR3: CASRSGSWELSAFF
DNA: TGTGCCAGCAGGTCCGGGTCCTGGGAGTTATCAGCTTTCTTT
J: TRBJ1-1
D: NA
size: NA
V: TRBV28

CDR3: CASSFEGWIYNEQFF
DNA: TGTGCCAGCAGCTTCGAGGGTTGGATCTACAATGAGCAGTTCTTC
J: TRBJ2-1
D: NA
size: NA
V: TRBV5-6

CDR3: CASWDRATQETQYF
DNA: TGTGCTAGCTGGGACAGGGCTACCCAAGAGACCCAGTACTTC
J: TRBJ2-5
D: TRBD1
size: NA
V: TRBV27

CDR3: CASSRGQQSSYEQYF
DNA: TGCGCCAGCAGTCGCGGACAGCAAAGCTCCTACGAGCAGTACTTC
J: TRBJ2-7
D: NA
size: NA
V: TRBV4-3

CDR3: CASSFWGGGSETQYF
DNA: TGTGCCAGCAGCTTCTGGGGCGGGGGTTCGGAGACCCAGTACTTC
J: TRBJ2-5
D: TRBD2
size: NA
V: TRBV5-6

CDR3: CASSADRGLAYEQYF
DNA: TGTGCCAGCAGCGCGGACAGGGGCCTTGCCTACGAGCAGTACTTC
J: TRBJ2-7
D: TRBD1
size: few
V: TRBV11-2

CDR3: CASSLPSGTGGEKLFF
DNA: TGTGCCAGCAGTTTACCATCCGGGACAGGGGGAGAAAAACTGTTTTTT
J: TRBJ1-4
D: TRBD1
size: NA
V: TRBV28

CDR3: CASSFRGGSNQPQHF
DNA: TGTGCCAGCAGTTTTCGGGGGGGCAGCAATCAGCCCCAGCATTTT
J: TRBJ1-5
D: NA
size: NA
V: TRBV27

CDR3: CASSQLTSGGYQETQYF
DNA: TGCGCCAGCAGCCAACTAACTAGCGGGGGGTACCAAGAGACCCAGTACTTC
J: TRBJ2-5
D: TRBD2
size: NA
V: TRBV4-1

CDR3: CASSPRDRNANTGELFF
DNA: TGTGCCAGCTCTCCAAGGGACAGGAACGCGAACACCGGGGAGCTGTTTTTT
J: TRBJ2-2
D: TRBD1
size: NA
V: TRBV18

CDR3: CASSWPGQTGVGELFF
DNA: TGTGCCAGCAGCTGGCCGGGACAGACTGGGGTCGGGGAGCTGTTTTTT
J: TRBJ2-2
D: TRBD1
size: NA
V: TRBV7-9

CDR3: CASRQRGGRTGAFF
DNA: TGTGCCAGCAGGCAAAGGGGGGGGAGGACTGGAGCTTTCTTT
J: TRBJ1-1
D: NA
size: NA
V: TRBV7-6

CDR3: CASSLIRGGTEAFF
DNA: TGTGCCAGCAGCTTGATCAGGGGTGGCACTGAAGCTTTCTTT
J: TRBJ1-1
D: NA
size: NA
V: TRBV5-6

CDR3: CASSGTPGEPQHF
DNA: TGTGCCAGCAGTGGGACACCGGGCGAGCCCCAGCATTTT
J: TRBJ1-5
D: NA
size: NA
V: TRBV6-6

CDR3: CASSLWAETGGSRETQYF
DNA: TGTGCCAGCAGTTTATGGGCGGAGACAGGGGGATCCAGGGAGACCCAGTACTTC
J: TRBJ2-5
D: TRBD1
size: NA
V: TRBV27

CDR3: CASSYFPGQGYGYTF
DNA: TGTGCCAGCAGTTACTTTCCGGGACAGGGGTATGGCTACACCTTC
J: TRBJ1-2
D: TRBD1
size: NA
V: TRBV6-5

CDR3: CASSQRLQETQYF
DNA: TGCGCCAGCAGCCAGAGACTGCAAGAGACCCAGTACTTC
J: TRBJ2-5
D: NA
size: NA
V: TRBV4-1

CDR3: CASSSDYEQNEKLFF
DNA: TGTGCCAGCAGCTCCGACTACGAACAAAATGAAAAACTGTTTTTT
J: TRBJ1-4
D: NA
size: NA
V: TRBV7-9

CDR3: CASSPRLRGLDTQYF
DNA: TGTGCCAGCAGCCCCAGGCTTCGGGGGTTAGATACGCAGTATTTT
J: TRBJ2-3
D: NA
size: NA
V: TRBV9

CDR3: CASLPGVTEAFF
DNA: TGTGCCAGCCTGCCAGGGGTCACTGAAGCTTTCTTT
J: TRBJ1-1
D: NA
size: NA
V: TRBV7-9

CDR3: CASSPSKGQGIYEQYF
DNA: TGTGCCAGCAGCCCAAGCAAGGGACAGGGGATCTACGAGCAGTACTTC
J: TRBJ2-7
D: TRBD1
size: NA
V: TRBV5-8

CDR3: CASSFSGTGGTGELFF
DNA: TGTGCCAGCAGTTTCTCCGGGACAGGGGGGACCGGGGAGCTGTTTTTT
J: TRBJ2-2
D: TRBD1
size: NA
V: TRBV27

CDR3: CAIRQDRSYNSPLHF
DNA: TGTGCCATCAGACAGGACCGCTCCTATAATTCACCCCTCCACTTT
J: TRBJ1-6
D: NA
size: NA
V: TRBV6-5

CDR3: CASSLGGTEADTQYF
DNA: TGTGCCAGCAGCTTGGGAGGGACCGAGGCAGATACGCAGTATTTT
J: TRBJ2-3
D: TRBD2
size: NA
V: TRBV11-3

CDR3: CASSAYKLAGWSYNEQFF
DNA: TGTGCCAGCAGCGCCTATAAACTAGCGGGGTGGTCCTACAATGAGCAGTTCTTC
J: TRBJ2-1
D: TRBD2
size: NA
V: TRBV9